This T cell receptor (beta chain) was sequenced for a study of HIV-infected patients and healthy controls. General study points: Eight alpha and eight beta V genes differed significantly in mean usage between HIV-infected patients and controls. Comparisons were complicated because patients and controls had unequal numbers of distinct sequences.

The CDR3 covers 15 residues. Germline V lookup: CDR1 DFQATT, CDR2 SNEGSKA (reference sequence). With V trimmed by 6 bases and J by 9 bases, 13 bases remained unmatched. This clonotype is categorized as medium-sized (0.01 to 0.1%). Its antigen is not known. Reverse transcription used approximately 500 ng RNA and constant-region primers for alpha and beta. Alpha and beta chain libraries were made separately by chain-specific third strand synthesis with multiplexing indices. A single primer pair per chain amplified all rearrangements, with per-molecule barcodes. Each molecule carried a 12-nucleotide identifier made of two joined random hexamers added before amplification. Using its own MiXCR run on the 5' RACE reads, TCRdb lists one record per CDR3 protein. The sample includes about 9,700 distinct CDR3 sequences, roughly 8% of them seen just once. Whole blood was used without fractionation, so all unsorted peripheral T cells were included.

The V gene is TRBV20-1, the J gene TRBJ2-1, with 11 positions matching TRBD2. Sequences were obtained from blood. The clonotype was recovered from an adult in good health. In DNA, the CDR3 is TGCAGTGCCTACGGACTAGCGGGCCCTACCGGTGAGCAGTTCTTC. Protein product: CSAYGLAGPTGEQFF.